This T cell receptor (beta chain) was obtained from a study of monozygotic twins with inflammatory bowel disease. Points from the study as a whole: Evidence failed to back one strong IBD-linked signal or clonotype.

For this clonotype: The antigen is not known.

Each UMI harboured a 6-nucleotide sample barcode and was appended via template switching. For each CDR3 protein, TCRdb gives one entry from its re-call of the 5' RACE reads, without DNA. The sample has tens of thousands of distinct CDR3 sequences, and its top ten clones hold 7.4%. This CDR3 is 14 amino acids long. The germline gives CDR1 SGDLS, CDR2 YYNGEE. The sequence came from a human donor with ulcerative colitis or Crohn's disease, or a healthy co-twin of an affected twin (not recorded which). The sequenced material came from blood. The rearrangement links TRBV9 to TRBJ1-6. The CDR3 reads CASSAGLVNSPLHF.